This TCR beta chain was sequenced in a study of cytomegalovirus exposure and HLA in healthy donors. The PCR made use of 60 Vbeta and 13 Jbeta primers. Measured with immunoSEQ multiplex PCR; TCRdb has only the in-frame clones, and not every one. The sample has 150,000 to 200,000 clones, more than 70% seen once; the top ten hold over 4.5%. The sample holds a few counts of this clone. Material: PBMCs. The clonotype originates from a male donor in good health and CMV-seronegative.

The CDR3 sequence: CASSGAGTGSTDTQYF. CDR3 coding DNA: TGCGCCAGCAGCGGAGCCGGGACAGGGTCCACAGATACGCAGTATTTT. The chain uses TRBV5-1 and TRBJ2-3, with TRBD1 matching over 9 bases. CDR3 length: 16 residues. Per the germline V gene, CDR1 is SGHRS and CDR2 is YFSETQ. Trimming took 4 bases from V and 2 from J; bases not matched to a gene: 8.